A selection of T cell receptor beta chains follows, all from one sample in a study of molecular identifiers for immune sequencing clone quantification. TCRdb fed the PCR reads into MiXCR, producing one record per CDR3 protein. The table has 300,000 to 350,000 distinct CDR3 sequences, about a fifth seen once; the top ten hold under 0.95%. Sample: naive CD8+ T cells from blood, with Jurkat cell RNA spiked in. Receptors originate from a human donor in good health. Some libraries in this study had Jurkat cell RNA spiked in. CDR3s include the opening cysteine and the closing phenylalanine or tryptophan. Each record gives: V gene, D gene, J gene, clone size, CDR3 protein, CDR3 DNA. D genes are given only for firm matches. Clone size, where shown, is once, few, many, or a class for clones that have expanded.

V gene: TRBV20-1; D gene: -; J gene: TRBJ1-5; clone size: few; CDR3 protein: CSARDPREVSNSNQPQHF; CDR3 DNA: TGCAGTGCTAGAGATCCAAGGGAGGTCTCCAATAGCAATCAGCCCCAGCATTTT
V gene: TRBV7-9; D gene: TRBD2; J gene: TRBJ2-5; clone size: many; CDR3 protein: CASRPAGGGQETQYF; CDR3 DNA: TGTGCCAGCAGACCCGCGGGGGGAGGCCAAGAGACCCAGTACTTC
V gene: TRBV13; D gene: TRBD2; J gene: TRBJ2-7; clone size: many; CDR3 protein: CASSSGLAGVHSYEQYF; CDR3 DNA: TGTGCCAGCAGCTCGGGACTAGCGGGAGTTCACTCCTACGAGCAGTACTTC
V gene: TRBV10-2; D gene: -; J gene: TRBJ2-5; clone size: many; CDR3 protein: CASSEGGAQETQYF; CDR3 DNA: TGCGCCAGCAGTGAAGGAGGGGCCCAAGAGACCCAGTACTTC
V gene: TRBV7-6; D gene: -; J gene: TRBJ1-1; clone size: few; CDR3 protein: CASSFFAGEVDTEAFF; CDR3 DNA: TGTGCCAGCAGCTTCTTCGCGGGGGAAGTTGACACTGAAGCTTTCTTT
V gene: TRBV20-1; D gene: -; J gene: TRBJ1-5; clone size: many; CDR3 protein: CSATDISNQPQHF; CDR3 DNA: TGCAGTGCTACCGACATTAGCAATCAGCCCCAGCATTTT
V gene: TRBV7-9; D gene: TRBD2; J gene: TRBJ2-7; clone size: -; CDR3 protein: CASSLSAGTHEQYF; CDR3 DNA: TGTGCCAGCAGCTTATCAGCGGGAACCCACGAGCAGTACTTC
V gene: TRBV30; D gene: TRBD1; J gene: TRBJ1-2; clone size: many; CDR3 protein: CAWSEGQGHGYTF; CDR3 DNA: TGTGCCTGGAGTGAAGGACAGGGCCATGGCTACACCTTC
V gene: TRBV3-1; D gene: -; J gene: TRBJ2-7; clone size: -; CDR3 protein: CASSQEAQRSSYEQYF; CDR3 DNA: TGTGCCAGCAGCCAAGAGGCCCAGCGGAGCTCCTACGAGCAGTACTTC
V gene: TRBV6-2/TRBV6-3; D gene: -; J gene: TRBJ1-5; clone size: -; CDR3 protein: CASTAGVSNQPQHF; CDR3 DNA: TGTGCCAGCACGGCAGGGGTTAGCAATCAGCCCCAGCATTTT
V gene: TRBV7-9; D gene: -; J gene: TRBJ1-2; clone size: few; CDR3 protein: CASSRDLGRDNGYTF; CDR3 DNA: TGTGCCAGCAGCCGAGATCTGGGCAGGGACAATGGCTACACCTTC
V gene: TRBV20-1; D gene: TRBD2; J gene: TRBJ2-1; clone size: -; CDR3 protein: CSARDLGTSGSLNEQFF; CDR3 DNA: TGCAGTGCTAGAGATCTGGGGACTAGCGGGAGTCTGAATGAGCAGTTCTTC
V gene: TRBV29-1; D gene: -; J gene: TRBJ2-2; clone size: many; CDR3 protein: CSVTDRYTGELFF; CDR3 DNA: TGCAGCGTCACCGACAGGTACACCGGGGAGCTGTTTTTT
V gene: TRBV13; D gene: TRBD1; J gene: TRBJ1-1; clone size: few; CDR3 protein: CASSRWDSPNTEAFF; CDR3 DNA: TGTGCCAGCAGCCGATGGGACAGCCCTAACACTGAAGCTTTCTTT
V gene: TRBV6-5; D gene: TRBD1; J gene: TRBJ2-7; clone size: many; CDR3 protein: CASSTGQGGYEQYF; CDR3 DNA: TGTGCCAGCAGTACGGGACAGGGGGGATACGAGCAGTACTTC
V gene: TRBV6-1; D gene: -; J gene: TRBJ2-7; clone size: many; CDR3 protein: CASSVPLVGAAFYEQYF; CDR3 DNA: TGTGCCAGCAGTGTTCCCCTAGTGGGCGCCGCATTCTACGAGCAGTACTTC
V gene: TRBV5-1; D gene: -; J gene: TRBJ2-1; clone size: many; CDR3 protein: CASSLWVSGYNEQFF; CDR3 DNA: TGCGCCAGCAGCTTGTGGGTTAGCGGCTACAATGAGCAGTTCTTC
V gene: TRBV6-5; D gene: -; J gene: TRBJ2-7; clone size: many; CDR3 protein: CASSYSEPTYEQYF; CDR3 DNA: TGTGCCAGCAGTTACTCCGAACCTACCTACGAGCAGTACTTC
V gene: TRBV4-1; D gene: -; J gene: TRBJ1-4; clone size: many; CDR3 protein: CASSQERGLNEKLFF; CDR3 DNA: TGCGCCAGCAGCCAAGAACGAGGGCTTAATGAAAAACTGTTTTTT
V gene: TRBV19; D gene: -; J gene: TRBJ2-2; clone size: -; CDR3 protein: CASSIGGQSTNTGELFF; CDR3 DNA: TGTGCCAGTAGTATAGGTGGGCAGTCTACGAACACCGGGGAGCTGTTTTTT
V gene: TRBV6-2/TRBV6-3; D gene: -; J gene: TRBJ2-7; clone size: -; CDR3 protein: CASSHGGNSRYEQYF; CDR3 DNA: TGTGCCAGCAGTCACGGGGGTAATTCCAGATACGAGCAGTACTTC
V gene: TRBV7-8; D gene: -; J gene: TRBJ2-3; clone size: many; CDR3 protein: CASSRDSLDYTDTQYF; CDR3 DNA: TGTGCCAGCAGCCGTGACAGCCTAGATTATACAGATACGCAGTATTTT
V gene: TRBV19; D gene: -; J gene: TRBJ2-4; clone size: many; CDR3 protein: CASSMSNIQYF; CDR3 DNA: TGTGCCAGTAGTATGAGTAACATTCAGTACTTC
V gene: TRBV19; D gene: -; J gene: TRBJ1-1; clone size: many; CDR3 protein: CASSKADTEAFF; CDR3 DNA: TGTGCCAGTAGTAAAGCGGACACTGAAGCTTTCTTT
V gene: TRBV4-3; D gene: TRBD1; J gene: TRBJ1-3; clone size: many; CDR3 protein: CASSQDRIWTGGRNTIYF; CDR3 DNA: TGCGCCAGCAGCCAAGATAGAATTTGGACAGGGGGCCGGAACACCATATATTTT
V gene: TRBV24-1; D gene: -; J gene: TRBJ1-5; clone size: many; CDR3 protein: CATTPRQVNQPQHF; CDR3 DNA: TGTGCCACGACCCCCCGACAGGTCAATCAGCCCCAGCATTTT
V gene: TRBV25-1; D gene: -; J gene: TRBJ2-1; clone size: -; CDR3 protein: CAGSEMAGYWYEQFF; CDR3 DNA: TGTGCCGGCAGTGAAATGGCGGGATATTGGTATGAGCAGTTCTTC
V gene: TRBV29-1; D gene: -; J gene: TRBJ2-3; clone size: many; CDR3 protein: CSVRGLAEFTDTQYF; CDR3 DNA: TGCAGCGTTCGGGGATTGGCGGAATTCACAGATACGCAGTATTTT
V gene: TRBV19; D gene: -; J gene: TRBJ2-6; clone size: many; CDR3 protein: CASSIDGSGANVLTF; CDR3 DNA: TGTGCCAGTAGTATAGATGGCTCTGGGGCCAACGTCCTGACTTTC
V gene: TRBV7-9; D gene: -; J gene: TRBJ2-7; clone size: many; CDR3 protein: CASSHRDRQDGGVYEQYF; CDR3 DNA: TGTGCCAGCAGCCACCGGGACCGTCAGGACGGGGGTGTATACGAGCAGTACTTC
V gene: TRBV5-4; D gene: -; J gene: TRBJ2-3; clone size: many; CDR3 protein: CASSLLGGYADTQYF; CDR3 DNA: TGTGCCAGCAGCTTGCTGGGGGGATATGCAGATACGCAGTATTTT
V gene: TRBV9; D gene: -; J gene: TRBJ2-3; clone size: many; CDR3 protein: CASSVRDHSPTDTQYF; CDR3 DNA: TGTGCCAGCAGCGTCCGGGACCATTCCCCCACAGATACGCAGTATTTT
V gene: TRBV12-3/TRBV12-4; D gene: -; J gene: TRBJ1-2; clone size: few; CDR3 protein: CASNRGEDYGYTF; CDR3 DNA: TGTGCCAGCAATCGGGGAGAGGACTATGGCTACACCTTC
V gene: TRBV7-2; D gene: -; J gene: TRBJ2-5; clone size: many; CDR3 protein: CASSYLGTPQETQYF; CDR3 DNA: TGTGCCAGCAGTTACTTAGGGACACCACAAGAGACCCAGTACTTC
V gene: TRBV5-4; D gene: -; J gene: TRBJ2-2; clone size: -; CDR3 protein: CASSFETGVLFF; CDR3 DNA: TGTGCCAGCAGCTTTGAGACCGGGGTGCTGTTTTTT
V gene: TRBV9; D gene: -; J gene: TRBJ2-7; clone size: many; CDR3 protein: CASSVAPGGYEQYF; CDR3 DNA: TGTGCCAGCAGCGTAGCACCGGGTGGCTACGAGCAGTACTTC
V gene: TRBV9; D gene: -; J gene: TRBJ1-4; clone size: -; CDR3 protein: CANSPDPTNEELFF; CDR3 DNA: TGTGCCAACAGCCCAGACCCAACTAATGAAGAACTGTTTTTT
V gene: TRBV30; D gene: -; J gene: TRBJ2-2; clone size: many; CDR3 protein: CAWTLGMSTGELFF; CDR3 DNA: TGTGCCTGGACCCTGGGTATGAGCACCGGGGAGCTGTTTTTT